This T cell receptor beta chain was documented in a study of shared clonotypes between healthy human individuals. The genomic DNA of each subset was split evenly across several immunoSEQ plates. Measured with immunoSEQ multiplex PCR; TCRdb has only the in-frame clones, and not every one. The sample shows some 2,100,000 clones, approximately 96% of them seen only once. J lost 6 bases, V lost 0 bases, and 11 bases had no gene match. The CDR3 is 16 amino acids. Study donors comprised healthy, HIV-negative adults devoid of recent acute infection or vaccination. CD4+ cell separation produced CD45RA+ naive and CD45RA-negative memory subsets.

The specimen was naive CD4+ T cells sorted from blood. The subset here: CD45RA+ positively selected. The sequence derives from a man aged 18-30 years in good health. The V gene is TRBV23-1, the J gene TRBJ2-7; TRBD1 aligns across 7 bases. TRBV23-1 is an ORF, and what it does is uncertain. CDR3 nucleotides: TGCGCCAGCAGTCAATCCGGTAGGGGGCGCCTTCCCGAGCAGTACTTC. It yields the protein CASSQSGRGRLPEQYF.